The rows below give T cell receptor beta chains drawn from one sample of a study of early T cells in non-severe SARS-CoV-2 infection. MiXCR, run by TCRdb on the 5' RACE reads, gives a single entry per CDR3 protein. Among about 60,000 distinct CDR3 sequences, around 12% were seen once, and the ten largest hold around 5%. The sequencing sample was made of whole blood. These receptors were taken from an adult who was a healthcare worker with PCR-confirmed SARS-CoV-2 infection or an uninfected control (not recorded which). CDR3s include the opening cysteine and the closing phenylalanine or tryptophan. A D gene is named only where the DNA matches it firmly. Not every row has a clone size; where given, it reads once, few, many or a size class.

abundance	d_gene	j_gene	v_gene	CDR3aa	CDR3nt
few	TRBD2	TRBJ2-7	TRBV12-5	CASGLAGGLGYEQYF	TGTGCTAGTGGTTTAGCGGGGGGGCTAGGTTACGAGCAGTACTTC
.	.	TRBJ2-1	TRBV10-1	CASSGPISNEQFF	TGCGCCAGCAGCGGTCCGATCAGCAATGAGCAGTTCTTC
.	.	TRBJ1-6	TRBV9	CASSPEGSSRFNSPLHF	TGTGCCAGCAGCCCAGAGGGGAGCAGCCGTTTTAATTCACCCCTCCACTTT
many	.	TRBJ2-7	TRBV28	CASSYTGLSKQTVEQYF	TGTGCCAGCAGTTACACCGGACTCTCAAAGCAAACGGTCGAGCAGTACTTC
few	.	TRBJ2-7	TRBV11-2	CASSGSHTYEQYF	TGTGCCAGCAGCGGGAGTCACACCTACGAGCAGTACTTC
many	TRBD1	TRBJ1-1	TRBV20-1	CSARDLSGGAFF	TGCAGTGCTAGAGATCTGTCAGGGGGAGCTTTCTTT
.	.	TRBJ2-1	TRBV2	CASSVVVGGEQFF	TGTGCCAGCAGTGTAGTCGTTGGGGGTGAGCAGTTCTTC
few	TRBD2	TRBJ2-2	TRBV12-3/TRBV12-4	CASRGLAVNTGELFF	TGTGCCAGCAGGGGACTAGCGGTGAACACCGGGGAGCTGTTTTTT
few	.	TRBJ2-3	TRBV5-4	CASSLSKGSDTQYF	TGTGCCAGCAGCTTGTCTAAGGGCTCAGATACGCAGTATTTT
.	.	TRBJ2-7	TRBV27	CASSPASLSFKWYF	TGTGCCAGCAGTCCCGCTAGCCTATCTTTCAAGTGGTACTTC
.	.	TRBJ2-3	TRBV2	CASRAGSSTDTQYF	TGTGCCAGCAGAGCCGGATCTAGCACAGATACGCAGTATTTT
.	TRBD1	TRBJ2-1	TRBV7-9	CASSATGGLSYNEQFF	TGTGCCAGCAGCGCGACAGGGGGCCTCTCCTACAATGAGCAGTTCTTC
.	.	TRBJ1-1	TRBV6-5	CASSPGVKTEAFF	TGTGCCAGCAGTCCCGGGGTAAAAACTGAAGCTTTCTTT
many	.	TRBJ2-1	TRBV11-2	CASGTTGYEQFF	TGTGCCAGCGGGACCACAGGTTATGAGCAGTTCTTC
few	.	TRBJ1-5	TRBV6-1	CASSKAPELFGGRSQPQHF	TGTGCCAGCAGTAAAGCCCCTGAGCTTTTCGGGGGAAGGAGTCAGCCCCAGCATTTT
.	.	TRBJ2-7	TRBV5-5	CASSLPRVWYF	TGTGCCAGCAGCCTGCCAAGGGTCTGGTACTTC
.	.	TRBJ2-3	TRBV5-1	CASNPAANQDTQYF	TGCGCCAGCAATCCAGCGGCAAACCAAGATACGCAGTATTTT
few	.	TRBJ1-6	TRBV11-2	CASSQINSPLHF	TGTGCCAGCAGCCAGATCAATTCACCCCTCCACTTT
many	TRBD1	TRBJ1-2	TRBV5-1	CASSPTGNGGYTF	TGCGCCAGCAGCCCGACAGGGAACGGTGGCTACACCTTC
few	.	TRBJ2-7	TRBV19	CASTESGPSEQYF	TGTGCCAGTACCGAATCCGGACCCTCCGAGCAGTACTTC
once	TRBD1	TRBJ1-5	TRBV27	CASSTGGNLQPQHF	TGTGCCAGCAGTACAGGGGGAAACCTTCAGCCCCAGCATTTT
few	.	TRBJ1-4	TRBV28	CASKRQGEEKLFF	TGTGCCAGCAAAAGGCAGGGTGAAGAAAAACTGTTTTTT
many	TRBD1	TRBJ1-2	TRBV7-2	CASSSGTQGRGGYTF	TGTGCCAGCAGCTCGGGTACACAGGGGAGAGGTGGCTACACCTTC
.	.	TRBJ2-5	TRBV7-2	CASSDTGPQETQYF	TGTGCCAGCAGCGATACAGGGCCCCAAGAGACCCAGTACTTC
many	TRBD1	TRBJ2-2	TRBV11-2	CASSPRTGTGRTGELFF	TGTGCCAGCAGCCCAAGGACAGGAACAGGTCGGACCGGGGAGCTGTTTTTT
.	TRBD2	TRBJ2-3	TRBV7-8	CASSPTSGTTDTQYF	TGTGCCAGCAGCCCGACTAGCGGTACCACAGATACGCAGTATTTT
.	TRBD1	TRBJ2-7	TRBV28	CASRGTGTGAYEQYF	TGCGCCAGCAGGGGGACGGGGACAGGCGCCTACGAGCAGTACTTC
few	TRBD2	TRBJ2-1	TRBV15	CATSFRLAGNNEQFF	TGTGCCACCAGCTTTCGACTAGCGGGTAACAATGAGCAGTTCTTC
many	.	TRBJ2-7	TRBV30	CAWNLGSSYEQYF	TGTGCCTGGAACCTCGGGAGCTCCTACGAGCAGTACTTC
few	.	TRBJ1-6	TRBV4-3	CASSQETLIYNSPLHF	TGCGCCAGCAGCCAAGAAACTCTGATCTATAATTCACCCCTCCACTTT
few	.	TRBJ2-7	TRBV29-1	CSVVPSGKSEQYF	TGCAGCGTTGTGCCATCAGGGAAGTCAGAGCAGTACTTC
many	TRBD2	TRBJ2-3	TRBV20-1	CSVRTSGANPNQRTDTQYF	TGCAGTGTAAGGACTAGCGGGGCGAACCCTAACCAACGCACAGATACGCAGTATTTT
many	TRBD1	TRBJ1-1	TRBV7-9	CASSLPGGSSGKAFF	TGTGCCAGCAGCTTACCAGGGGGCAGCTCCGGCAAAGCTTTCTTT
few	.	TRBJ2-3	TRBV6-5	CASSRSGLRTDTQYF	TGTGCCAGCAGTCGATCGGGCCTCCGCACAGATACGCAGTATTTT
many	.	TRBJ2-2	TRBV7-6	CASSLFAGPNTGELFF	TGTGCCAGCAGCTTATTTGCGGGACCGAACACCGGGGAGCTGTTTTTT
.	.	TRBJ1-1	TRBV20-1	CRGASPGSEAFF	TGCAGGGGGGCCTCCCCTGGCTCTGAAGCTTTCTTT